This T cell receptor (beta chain) was sequenced in a study of Graves' ophthalmopathy and Graves' hyperthyroidism. General study points: Also, most clonotypes expanded in the thyroid above 0.001 frequency appeared in blood.

As the template, RNA transcripts were used to amplify TCR beta CDR3 regions. HTBI-primed RT-PCR formed the first round, and a multiplex PCR formed the second. TCRdb reprocessed the multiplex PCR reads via MiXCR and lists one record per CDR3 protein. The data contain about 740,000 distinct CDR3 sequences, 40% of them singletons. As for this clonotype: The antigen remains unidentified.

Germline CDR1 SGDLS, CDR2 YYNGEE. The CDR3 length is 14 residues. Trimming at V came to 5 bases and at J to 7 bases, leaving 12 bases not matched to a gene. The chain joins TRBV9 to TRBJ2-7; 7 bases are a match to TRBD1. The sample was peripheral blood. The source of this sequence is an adult man with Graves' ophthalmopathy. CDR3 residues: CASSPGTEDWEQYF. In DNA form, the CDR3 reads TGTGCCAGCAGTCCCGGGACAGAGGATTGGGAGCAGTACTTC. Full variable domain (rest looked up from reference TRBV9 and TRBJ2-7): DSGVTQTPKHLITATGQRVTLRCSPRSGDLSVYWYQQSLDQGLQFLIQYYNGEERAKGNILERFSAQQFPDLHSELNLSSLELGDSALYFCASSPGTEDWEQYFGPGTRLTVT.